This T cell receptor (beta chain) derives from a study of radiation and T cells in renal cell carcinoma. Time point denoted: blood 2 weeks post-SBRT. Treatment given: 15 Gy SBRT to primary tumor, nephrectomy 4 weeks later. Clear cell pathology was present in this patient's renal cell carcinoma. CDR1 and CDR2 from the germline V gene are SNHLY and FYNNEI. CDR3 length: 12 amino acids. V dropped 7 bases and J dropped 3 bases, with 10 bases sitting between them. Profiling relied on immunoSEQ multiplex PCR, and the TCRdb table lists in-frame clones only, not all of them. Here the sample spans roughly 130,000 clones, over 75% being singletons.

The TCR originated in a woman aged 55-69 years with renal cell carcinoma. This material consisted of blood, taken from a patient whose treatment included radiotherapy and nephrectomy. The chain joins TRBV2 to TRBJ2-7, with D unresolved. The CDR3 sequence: CASIDGRYEQYF. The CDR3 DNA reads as TGTGCCAGCATTGACGGGCGCTACGAGCAGTACTTC.